These 10 T cell receptor beta chains were all obtained from the same sample, sequenced in a study of cytomegalovirus exposure and HLA in healthy donors. This PCR relied on a set of 60 Vbeta primers and 13 Jbeta primers. Libraries were prepared by immunoSEQ multiplex PCR; TCRdb keeps only in-frame clonotypes and omits some of them. The sample yields 100,000 to 150,000 clones, 80% seen once. The sequencing sample was made of PBMCs. The receptors originated from a man aged 35-49 years in good health and CMV-seronegative.

The rearrangement uses TRBV2 and TRBJ1-4, with TRBD1 as a possible D gene (6 bases). This CDR3 has 14 residues. The V and J ends lost 4 bases and 4 bases respectively, with 10 bases between them. Per germline, CDR1 SNHLY and CDR2 FYNNEI. The DNA for the CDR3 is TGTGCCAGCAGTGCTCGGACAGTTAATGAAAAACTGTTTTTT. Translation gives CASSARTVNEKLFF.

The V gene is TRBV5-1, the J gene TRBJ2-3; TRBD2 matches 9 bases. From germline, CDR1 is SGHRS and CDR2 YFSETQ. There are 16 residues in the CDR3. V was pared by 7 bases and J by 5 bases, with 14 bases of the junction left unmatched. The CDR3 reads CASSAGASGMIDTQYF. In DNA, the CDR3 is TGCGCCAGCTCGGCCGGGGCTAGCGGGATGATAGATACGCAGTATTTT.

Here the CDR3 DNA reads TGCGCCAGCAGCTTGGGACTAGCTTCCGATGAGCAGTTCTTC. Protein product: CASSLGLASDEQFF. V is TRBV5-1 and J is TRBJ2-1; 7 bases agree with TRBD2. J gave up 8 bases and V 0 bases, and 5 bases lay outside the gene matches. CDR1 SGHRS and CDR2 YFSETQ come from the germline V gene. The CDR3 sequence is 14 residues long. The full variable domain, in which reference TRBV5-1 and TRBJ2-1 provide the parts outside the CDR3, is KAGVTQTPRYLIKTRGQQVTLSCSPISGHRSVSWYQQTPGQGLQFLFEYFSETQRNKGNFPGRFSGRQFSNSRSEMNVSTLELGDSALYLCASSLGLASDEQFFGPGTRLTVL.

The chain uses TRBV5-6 and TRBJ1-1, with D tentatively TRBD1 (5 bases). The germline V gene has CDR1 SGHDT and CDR2 YYEEEE. The CDR3 totals 12 residues. Trimming removed 1 base at V and 10 bases at J, with 11 bases between. In nucleotides, the CDR3 is TGTGCCAGCAGCTTGTGGCAGGGAGGAGCTTTCTTT. Translated: CASSLWQGGAFF.

The gene calls are TRBV5-1 and TRBJ2-5; TRBD2 is a possible D gene (7 bases). The CDR3 extends over 16 amino acids. Germline V gives CDR1 SGHRS, CDR2 YFSETQ. V was trimmed by 4 bases and J by 9 bases, leaving 25 bases between them. For the CDR3, the DNA is TGCGCCAGCAGCCCGGGGGGACTCCCGGGACAAGGGTCCCAGTACTTC. Translating it yields CASSPGGLPGQGSQYF.

The chain recombines TRBV5-6 with TRBJ2-1, with TRBD2 identical over 12 bases. The CDR3 has 17 residues. With 1 base clipped from V and 0 bases from J, the junction kept 2 bases outside the gene matches. Germline-derived CDR1 and CDR2 are SGHDT and YYEEEE. The CDR3 coding sequence is TGTGCCAGCAGCTTGTCTAGCGGGAGGGTCTCCTACAATGAGCAGTTCTTC. Its translation is CASSLSSGRVSYNEQFF.

The gene calls are TRBV10-3 and TRBJ1-6; 7 bases agree with TRBD1. The V gene's germline CDR1 is ENHRY and CDR2 SYGVKD. The CDR3 extends over 14 amino acids. Losses at the gene ends were 9 bases for V and 6 bases for J; bases not matched to a gene: 8. CDR3 DNA: TGTGCCATAGCACCGAGACAGGGTAATTCACCCCTCCACTTT. Amino acid sequence: CAIAPRQGNSPLHF.

This clone came up a few times. The genes are TRBV4-1 and TRBJ2-7; tentatively, D is TRBD1 (8 bases). The germline CDR1 and CDR2 sequences are MGHRA and YSYEKL. The CDR3 loop spans 16 amino acids. The germline V and J ends were trimmed by 8 bases and 11 bases, with 31 bases remaining between them. CDR3 loop: CASPGTGAGRAGVKYF. CDR3 DNA: TGCGCCAGCCCCGGGACAGGAGCCGGAAGGGCGGGGGTAAAGTACTTC.

J is TRBJ2-1 and V is TRBV7-3; no reliable D call. V lost 5 bases to trimming and J lost 0 bases, with 8 bases between them. From germline, CDR1 is SGHTA and CDR2 FQGTGA. CDR3 size: 14 residues. CDR3 loop: CASSGGFSYNEQFF. CDR3 nucleotide sequence: TGTGCCAGCAGCGGCGGCTTCTCCTACAATGAGCAGTTCTTC.

The count of this clone is one. This rearrangement joins TRBV11-2 to TRBJ2-7; 8 bases fit TRBD1. Germline CDR1 is SGHAT and CDR2 is FQNNGV. The J segment lost 2 bases and the V segment lost 6 bases, leaving 3 bases of the junction unmatched. There are 13 residues in the CDR3. In DNA form, the CDR3 reads TGTGCCAGCAGGGGACAGGCGGCCTACGAGCAGTACTTC. Translated: CASRGQAAYEQYF.